This paragraph covers one T cell receptor (beta chain) sequence. Antigen specificity is unknown. This entry comes from a study of early T cells in non-severe SARS-CoV-2 infection. Findings and limits, study-wide: Matches to VDJdb favored anti-spike CD8 responses and missed private and CD4 specificities.

In germline, CDR1 is SGDLS, CDR2 YYNGEE. V was trimmed by 0 bases and J by 0 bases, leaving 7 bases between them. The CDR3 has 16 amino acids. The protocol attached unique molecular identifiers to individual cDNA molecules. Each CDR3 protein gets one entry after TCRdb re-called the 5' RACE reads with MiXCR. The sample contains tens of thousands of distinct CDR3 sequences, 5% to 6.5% of which appear only once. This receptor was identified in an adult who was a healthcare worker with PCR-confirmed SARS-CoV-2 infection or an uninfected control (not recorded which). Sequencing used whole blood. The gene calls are TRBV9 and TRBJ2-6, with unresolved D. As DNA, the CDR3 is TGTGCCAGCAGCGTAGCTCCTGGCTCTGGGGCCAACGTCCTGACTTTC. It translates to CASSVAPGSGANVLTF.